A selection of T cell receptor beta chains follows, all from one sample in a study of beta chain features in type 1 diabetes. The table came from immunoSEQ multiplex PCR; TCRdb's copy has only in-frame clones and leaves some out. This sample has over 150,000 clones; approximately 13% occur once, and the top ten carry 0.62%. The source material was central memory CD4+ T cells from blood. Receptors originate from a woman under 30 in good health. Both conserved end residues are part of each CDR3. Fields, in order: D gene, V gene, CDR3 protein. A D gene is named only where the DNA matches it firmly.

NA TRBV28 CASSFSHSHNEQFF
NA TRBV9 CASSRRLDSYEQYF
NA TRBV30 CAWSGGPQSTF
NA TRBV21-1 CASSTIAGEVNYNEQFF
TRBD1 TRBV28 CASHGPGQPTNTGELFF
NA TRBV7-2 CASTNSFGYTF
TRBD2 TRBV4-2 CASSQDQGTSRVNEQFF
TRBD1 TRBV18 CASSPGQGLADRNEQFF
NA TRBV18 CASSPTREETQYF
TRBD2 TRBV20-1 CSARDGGLAGF
TRBD1 TRBV9 CASSGQGISSYEQYF
NA TRBV11-1 CASSGIASTDTQYF
TRBD2 TRBV7-2 CASSSTNGLVDEQFF
TRBD1 TRBV7-2 CASSPDRGFTDTQYF
NA TRBV15 CATSRDLAYEQYF
TRBD2 TRBV6-1 CASRAAGGSDTQYF
NA TRBV30 CAWRLEGYTEAFF
NA TRBV28 CASSPRATSGNQPQHF
TRBD1 TRBV7-9 CASSLGGTGFEQYF
TRBD1 TRBV27 CASSRGTGESEQYF
TRBD1 TRBV28 CASSGGAGTGELFF
NA TRBV15 CATQPGDTGELFF
NA TRBV9 CASSISLNRSSRSYEQYF
TRBD2 TRBV28 CASSSWTSGLRNEQYF
TRBD2 TRBV5-1 CASSWIGTSGSQGEFF
NA TRBV18 CASSHGQNYGYTF
TRBD1 TRBV9 CASSSTGTGSREQYF
NA TRBV4-2 CASSQDPVTGYRFF
NA TRBV30 CAWRQFYEQYF
NA TRBV28 CASSLSVIQADTQYF